These 6 T cell receptor beta chains were all obtained from the same sample, sequenced in a study of molecular identifiers for immune sequencing clone quantification. TCRdb passed the PCR reads through MiXCR, listing each CDR3 protein once. This sample has 460,000 or so distinct CDR3 sequences; about a fifth occur once, and the top ten carry 0.65% to 0.95%. Sequencing input: naive CD8+ T cells from blood, with Jurkat cell RNA spiked in. Sample subset: FACS-sorted CD8+CD4-CCR7+CD45RA+ naive T cells. These receptors originate from a human donor in good health. Some libraries in this study had Jurkat cell RNA spiked in.

Ten or more counts support this clonotype. The chain combines TRBV29-1 with TRBJ1-2; D uncertain. Germline CDR1 is SQVTM and CDR2 is ANQGSEA. V lost 4 bases to trimming and J lost 2 bases, with 8 bases between them. This CDR3 comprises 12 residues. The CDR3 DNA reads TGCAGCGTTGGGGCCAGCAACTATGGCTACACCTTC. Its translation is CSVGASNYGYTF.

The table lists this clonotype with a few counts. V is TRBV2 and J is TRBJ2-2; 9 bases fit TRBD1. CDR3 length: 18 residues. The germline V gene has CDR1 SNHLY and CDR2 FYNNEI. Trimming at V came to 7 bases and at J to 3 bases, leaving 15 bases not matched to a gene. CDR3 amino acids: CASTGDRATMPDTGELFF. CDR3 sequence (DNA): TGTGCCAGCACTGGGGACAGGGCTACGATGCCCGACACCGGGGAGCTGTTTTTT. Combining the CDR3 with reference TRBV2 and TRBJ2-2 gives the whole variable domain EPEVTQTPSHQVTQMGQEVILRCVPISNHLYFYWYRQILGQKVEFLVSFYNNEISEKSEIFDDQFSVERPDGSNFTLKIRSTKLEDSAMYFCASTGDRATMPDTGELFFGEGSRLTVL.

This clonotype has just a few counts. V usage is TRBV28 and J usage is TRBJ2-7; D is perhaps TRBD2 (5 bases). Germline V gives CDR1 MDHEN, CDR2 SYDVKM. V was cut by 3 bases and J by 3 bases, with 18 bases left in between. CDR3 length: 16 residues. CDR3: CASSLGSSVSVYEQYF. CDR3 bases: TGTGCCAGCAGTTTGGGCAGTTCGGTTAGCGTCTACGAGCAGTACTTC.

Points on this clonotype: Just one base apart from a much larger clone, this may be a read error. The chain carries TRBV19 and TRBJ2-6; perhaps TRBD1 as D (5 bases). The V gene's germline CDR1 is LNHDA and CDR2 SQIVND (reference sequence). This CDR3 is 14 amino acids long. The CDR3 here is CASIGETGADVLTF. As DNA, the CDR3 is TGTGCCAGTATAGGAGAGACTGGGGCCGACGTCCTGACTTTC.

A few counts support this clonotype. The chain uses TRBV30 and TRBJ2-7; TRBD1 agrees at 11 bases. J gave up 3 bases and V 1 base, and 5 bases lay outside the gene matches. This CDR3 is built from 15 residues. Germline V lookup: CDR1 GTSNPN, CDR2 SVGIG (reference sequence). The CDR3, as DNA: TGTGCCTGGAGTGGTTTCGGGACAGGGGGCTACGAGCAGTACTTC. Amino acids: CAWSGFGTGGYEQYF.

Remarks on this clonotype: The junction departs from germline at one end; a sequencing error may be responsible. V usage is TRBV6-2 or TRBV6-3 and J usage is TRBJ2-3; TRBD2 matches 12 bases. The CDR3 is 18 residues long. Germline V gives CDR1 MNHEY, CDR2 SVGEGT. As DNA, the CDR3 is TGTACCAGCAGTTACTCCCCTAGCGGGGGGGAGAGCACAGATACGCAGTATTTT. This sequence encodes CTSSYSPSGGESTDTQYF.